These 23 T cell receptor beta chains share one sample of origin, sequenced in a study of blood T cell repertoires in COVID-19. Using immunoSEQ multiplex PCR, the repertoire was profiled, and TCRdb retains in-frame clones only, with some absent. The sample holds over 300,000 clones; 70% to 90% are singletons and the top ten take 2.2%. The material sequenced was PBMCs or T cells enriched from blood (not recorded which). These receptors were collected from a man between 25 and 39 years old who had recovered from COVID-19.

The chain joins TRBV19 to TRBJ2-5; TRBD2 aligns across 8 bases. The CDR3 contains 13 residues. Trimming took 6 bases from V and 4 from J; bases not matched to a gene: 4. Germline CDR1 is LNHDA and CDR2 is SQIVND (reference sequence). The CDR3 nucleotides are TGTGCCAGTAGGACGGGGGGGACAGAGACCCAGTACTTC. Protein sequence: CASRTGGTETQYF.

CDR3 loop: CASRQDRLMNTEAFF. Written as DNA, the CDR3 is TGTGCCAGTAGACAGGACAGGCTAATGAACACTGAAGCTTTCTTT. V and J are TRBV19 and TRBJ1-1, with 7 bases that match TRBD1. The CDR3 has 15 residues. J gave up 0 bases and V 6 bases, and 7 bases lay outside the gene matches. Germline V gene sequence: CDR1 LNHDA, CDR2 SQIVND (reference sequence).

This clone was counted between two and nine times. CDR3 sequence: CASSQVTANTEAFF. Here the CDR3 DNA reads TGCGCCAGCAGCCAAGTCACAGCAAACACTGAAGCTTTCTTT. The chain combines TRBV4-1 with TRBJ1-1; D not certain. The CDR3 covers 14 residues. V was trimmed by 1 base and J by 2 bases, leaving 8 bases between them. Germline assignment: CDR1 MGHRA and CDR2 YSYEKL.

The chain recombines TRBV9 with TRBJ1-2; 7 bases are shared with TRBD1. This CDR3 is built from 14 residues. V trimming: 3 bases; J trimming: 3 bases; junction bases outside the gene matches: 5. Germline CDR1 reads SGDLS; CDR2 reads YYNGEE. The CDR3, as DNA: TGTGCCAGCAGCGCAGGGGGGATGTACTATGGCTACACCTTC. Translating gives CASSAGGMYYGYTF.

The chain is built from TRBV30 and TRBJ1-3; the D gene is possibly TRBD1 (5 bases). The CDR3 runs 14 residues. From germline, CDR1 is GTSNPN and CDR2 SVGIG (reference sequence). Trimming took 3 bases from V and 2 from J, leaving 11 bases between them. The DNA for the CDR3 is TGTGCCTGGAGCAGGGATTTGCCTGGAAACACCATATATTTT. Encoded protein: CAWSRDLPGNTIYF.

As concerns this clone: The identical CDR3 is also encoded by other nucleotide sequences in the sample. The chain couples TRBV7-2 to TRBJ1-2; D perhaps matches TRBD1 (5 bases). Trimming took 5 bases from V and 1 from J, leaving 8 bases between them. This CDR3 has 13 amino acids. Germline-derived CDR1 and CDR2 are SGHTA and FQGNSA. CDR3 sequence reads: CASSPDSNYGYTF. DNA of the CDR3: TGTGCCAGCAGCCCCGACAGTAACTATGGCTACACCTTC.

The J gene is TRBJ1-5, the V gene TRBV21-1; TRBD1, as called in the table, went unchecked against the DNA. TRBV21-1 is designated a pseudogene. The CDR3 is 16 residues long. The DNA of the CDR3 is TGTGCCAGCAGCCGACGGACAGATTATAGCAATCAGCCCCAGCATTTT. Encoded protein: CASSRRTDYSNQPQHF.

The chain recombines TRBV11-2 with TRBJ1-1, with 9 bases that match TRBD1. The V gene's germline CDR1 is SGHAT and CDR2 FQNNGV. Unmatched junction bases numbered 11, after V lost 5 bases and J lost 7 bases. The CDR3 has 15 residues. The CDR3 region is CASSRPWTGEIEAFF. In DNA, the CDR3 is TGTGCCAGCAGCCGACCGTGGACAGGGGAAATTGAAGCTTTCTTT.

This clone was seen at least ten times. This chain uses TRBV11-2 with TRBJ2-1, with TRBD2 matching 11 bases. This CDR3 has 16 residues. Germline V CDR1 and CDR2: SGHAT, FQNNGV. With 5 bases clipped from V and 4 bases from J, the junction kept 7 bases outside the gene matches. Here the CDR3 DNA reads TGTGCCAGCAGCCGCAATAGCGGGGGGGCGTACAATGAGCAGTTCTTC. It is translated as CASSRNSGGAYNEQFF.

This clone was seen just once. As DNA, the CDR3 is TGTGCCAGCAGTTTAGGGGGCCGAGGTGGCTACACCTTC. Translating gives CASSLGGRGGYTF. V and J are TRBV6-5 and TRBJ1-2, with TRBD1 identical over 7 bases. Unmatched junction bases numbered 6, after V lost 4 bases and J lost 7 bases. This CDR3 is built from 13 residues. The germline V gene has CDR1 MNHEY and CDR2 SVGAGI.

The V and J genes are TRBV7-9 and TRBJ1-4; D perhaps matches TRBD1 (5 bases). The CDR3 sequence is 15 residues long. In germline, CDR1 is SEHNR, CDR2 FQNEAQ (reference sequence). V was shortened by 2 bases and J by 6 bases, with 13 bases between the two germline ends. CDR3 DNA: TGTGCCAGCAGCTTAAGGCAGGGCGGGGATGAAAAACTGTTTTTT. Translating it yields CASSLRQGGDEKLFF.

V usage is TRBV9 and J usage is TRBJ2-2; D unresolved. Trimming shortened V by 0 bases and J by 0 bases, and 3 bases separated the two germline ends. This CDR3 has 14 amino acids. Per germline, CDR1 SGDLS and CDR2 YYNGEE. CDR3 in amino acids: CASSVEPNTGELFF. The DNA for the CDR3 is TGTGCCAGCAGCGTAGAGCCGAACACCGGGGAGCTGTTTTTT.

The chain links TRBV5-1 to TRBJ1-4; 9 bases agree with TRBD1. The V segment lost 3 bases and the J segment 6 bases; nucleotides outside the gene matches: 3. The length of the CDR3 is 14 residues. Germline assignment: CDR1 SGHRS and CDR2 YFSETQ. CDR3 nucleotide sequence: TGCGCCAGCAGCTCGGGACAGGGTTATGAAAAACTGTTTTTT. This translates into CASSSGQGYEKLFF. The variable domain in full, with the rest retrieved from reference TRBV5-1 and TRBJ1-4, is KAGVTQTPRYLIKTRGQQVTLSCSPISGHRSVSWYQQTPGQGLQFLFEYFSETQRNKGNFPGRFSGRQFSNSRSEMNVSTLELGDSALYLCASSSGQGYEKLFFGSGTQLSVL.

This chain connects TRBV10-3 to TRBJ1-3; TRBD1 aligns across 9 bases. CDR3 length: 16 residues. The trim removed 5 bases at V and 0 bases at J, leaving 5 bases unmatched. Germline assignment: CDR1 ENHRY and CDR2 SYGVKD. In DNA, the CDR3 is TGTGCCATCAGTAAGGACAGGGGCTACTCTGGAAACACCATATATTTT. Protein sequence: CAISKDRGYSGNTIYF.

This sequence joins TRBV29-1 and TRBJ1-1; D is ambiguous. The CDR3 sequence is 10 residues long. V was trimmed by 4 bases and J by 5 bases, leaving 5 bases between them. Germline V lookup: CDR1 SQVTM, CDR2 ANQGSEA. Here the CDR3 DNA reads TGCAGCGTTGTTAAAACTGAAGCTTTCTTT. Its translation is CSVVKTEAFF. Using reference TRBV29-1 and TRBJ1-1 for the parts outside the CDR3, the full variable domain is SAVISQKPSRDICQRGTSLTIQCQVDSQVTMMFWYRQQPGQSLTLIATANQGSEATYESGFVIDKFPISRPNLTFSTLTVSNMSPEDSSIYLCSVVKTEAFFGQGTRLTVV.

The rearrangement joins TRBV30 to TRBJ1-3, with a tentative D call TRBD1 (6 bases). The ends were cut back, 0 bases at V and 4 bases at J, with 13 bases in the middle. From germline, CDR1 is GTSNPN and CDR2 SVGIG (reference sequence). The CDR3 runs to 15 residues. The CDR3 loop is CAWSVRGLIGNTIYF. In DNA, the CDR3 is TGTGCCTGGAGTGTTAGGGGGTTAATCGGAAACACCATATATTTT.

This clone was seen only once. V gene TRBV24-1 combines with J gene TRBJ2-3, with 7 nucleotides matching TRBD1. Germline V gene lookup returns CDR1 KGHDR and CDR2 SFDVKD. This CDR3 region has 19 residues. V trimming: 4 bases; J trimming: 0 bases; junction bases outside the gene matches: 15. In DNA form, the CDR3 reads TGTGCCACCAGTGACCCCGGGCGGACAGGCCGAACTAGCACAGATACGCAGTATTTT. Amino acids: CATSDPGRTGRTSTDTQYF.

V is TRBV4-1 and J is TRBJ1-4, with D unresolved. CDR1 and CDR2 from the germline V gene are MGHRA and YSYEKL. The CDR3 has 14 residues. The V and J ends lost 0 bases and 7 bases respectively, with 9 bases between them. The CDR3 loop is CASSQDGASEKLFF. CDR3 DNA sequence: TGCGCCAGCAGCCAAGATGGTGCGAGTGAAAAACTGTTTTTT.

The chain is built from TRBV5-1 and TRBJ2-7, with D uncertain. CDR1 is SGHRS, CDR2 YFSETQ, per germline. The germline V and J ends were trimmed by 0 bases and 2 bases, with 9 bases remaining between them. This CDR3 has 14 amino acids. The CDR3 loop reads CASSLDVNTYEQYF. The CDR3, as DNA: TGCGCCAGCAGCTTGGATGTCAACACCTACGAGCAGTACTTC.

The V gene is TRBV12-3 or TRBV12-4, the J gene TRBJ2-5, with 8 bases matching TRBD1. The CDR3 length is 12 residues. V lost 8 bases and J lost 5; bases outside the gene matches: 4. The CDR3 DNA follows: TGTGCCAGCGGACAGGGTTGGGAGACCCAGTACTTC. Translated: CASGQGWETQYF.

The gene calls are TRBV20-1 and TRBJ2-7, with a tentative D call TRBD2 (5 bases). V lost 3 bases, J lost 3 bases, and 15 bases lay in between. The CDR3 is 14 amino acids. Per the germline V gene, CDR1 is DFQATT and CDR2 is SNEGSKA (reference sequence). In DNA form, the CDR3 reads TGCAGTGCTAGTATCAGGACTTCAAACTACGAGCAGTACTTC. Protein: CSASIRTSNYEQYF.

This chain links TRBV5-1 with TRBJ2-5, with D perhaps TRBD2 (6 bases). V lost 2 bases and J lost 3, with 11 bases in between. Germline V lookup: CDR1 SGHRS, CDR2 YFSETQ. This CDR3 contains 14 residues. The CDR3 DNA reads TGCGCCAGCAGCTTCGCGGGGCCGAAAGAGACCCAGTACTTC. Its translation is CASSFAGPKETQYF.

The V and J genes are TRBV6-5 and TRBJ2-5; TRBD1 is a possible D gene (5 bases). This CDR3 contains 13 residues. Between the trimmed V and J ends, which lost 4 bases and 4 bases, there was a span of 10 bases. Germline V gene data show CDR1 as MNHEY and CDR2 as SVGAGI. CDR3 loop: CASSFVGVETQYF. CDR3 sequence (DNA): TGTGCCAGCAGTTTCGTAGGGGTAGAGACCCAGTACTTC.